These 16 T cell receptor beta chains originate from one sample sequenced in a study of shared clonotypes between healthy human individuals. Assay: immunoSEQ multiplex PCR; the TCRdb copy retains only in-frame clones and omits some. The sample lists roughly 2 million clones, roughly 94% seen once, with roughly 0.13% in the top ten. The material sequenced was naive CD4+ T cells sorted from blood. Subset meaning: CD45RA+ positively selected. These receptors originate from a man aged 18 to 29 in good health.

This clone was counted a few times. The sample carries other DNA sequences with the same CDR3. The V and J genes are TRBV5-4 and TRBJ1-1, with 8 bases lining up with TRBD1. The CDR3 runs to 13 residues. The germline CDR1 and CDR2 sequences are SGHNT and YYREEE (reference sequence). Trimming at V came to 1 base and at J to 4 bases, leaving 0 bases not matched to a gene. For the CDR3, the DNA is TGTGCCAGCAGCTTGACAGGGGGCACTGAAGCTTTCTTT. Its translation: CASSLTGGTEAFF.

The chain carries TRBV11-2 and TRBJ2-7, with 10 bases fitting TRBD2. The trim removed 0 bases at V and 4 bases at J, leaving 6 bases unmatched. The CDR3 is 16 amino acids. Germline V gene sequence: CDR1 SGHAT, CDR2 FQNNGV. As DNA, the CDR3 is TGTGCCAGCAGCTTAGAGAGCGGGAGGGCTGGATACGAGCAGTACTTC. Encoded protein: CASSLESGRAGYEQYF.

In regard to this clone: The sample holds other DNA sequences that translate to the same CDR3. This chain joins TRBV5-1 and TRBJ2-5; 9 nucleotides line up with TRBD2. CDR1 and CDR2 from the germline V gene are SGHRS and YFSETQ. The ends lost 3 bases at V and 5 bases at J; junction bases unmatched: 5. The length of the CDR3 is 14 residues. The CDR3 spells CASSWGLAGETQYF. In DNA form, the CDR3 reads TGCGCCAGCAGCTGGGGACTAGCAGGCGAGACCCAGTACTTC.

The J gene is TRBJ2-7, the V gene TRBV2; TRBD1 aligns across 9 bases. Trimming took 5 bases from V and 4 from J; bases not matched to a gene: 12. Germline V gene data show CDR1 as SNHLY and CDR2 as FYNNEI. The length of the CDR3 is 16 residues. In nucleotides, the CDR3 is TGTGCCAGCAGTAAAACGGCCGGGACAGGGCTTTACGAGCAGTACTTC. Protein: CASSKTAGTGLYEQYF.

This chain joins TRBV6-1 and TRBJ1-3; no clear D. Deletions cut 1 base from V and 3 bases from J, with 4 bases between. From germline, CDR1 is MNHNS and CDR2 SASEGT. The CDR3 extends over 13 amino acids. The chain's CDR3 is CASSEVIGNTIYF. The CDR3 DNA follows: TGTGCCAGCAGTGAAGTAATTGGAAACACCATATATTTT.

The chain's CDR3 is CASTMGLLGAGANVLTF. CDR3 DNA sequence: TGTGCCAGCACAATGGGACTCTTGGGAGCTGGGGCCAACGTCCTGACTTTC. The chain links TRBV2 to TRBJ2-6; the D gene is possibly TRBD2 (6 bases). V was shortened by 7 bases and J by 2 bases, with 18 bases between the two germline ends. This CDR3 is 17 amino acids long. CDR1 SNHLY and CDR2 FYNNEI come from the germline V gene.

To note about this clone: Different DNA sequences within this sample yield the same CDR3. The CDR3 protein is CASSLGGRETQYF. CDR3 nucleotide sequence: TGTGCCAGCAGTTTGGGGGGCCGGGAGACCCAGTACTTC. The J gene is TRBJ2-5, the V gene TRBV28; D is tentatively TRBD1 or TRBD2 (6 bases each). Germline values: CDR1 MDHEN, CDR2 SYDVKM. Trimming shortened V by 3 bases and J by 5 bases, and 10 bases separated the two germline ends. The CDR3 loop spans 13 amino acids. Using reference TRBV28 and TRBJ2-5 for the parts outside the CDR3, the full variable domain is DVKVTQSSRYLVKRTGEKVFLECVQDMDHENMFWYRQDPGLGLRLIYFSYDVKMKEKGDIPEGYSVSREKKERFSLILESASTNQTSMYLCASSLGGRETQYFGPGTRLLVL.

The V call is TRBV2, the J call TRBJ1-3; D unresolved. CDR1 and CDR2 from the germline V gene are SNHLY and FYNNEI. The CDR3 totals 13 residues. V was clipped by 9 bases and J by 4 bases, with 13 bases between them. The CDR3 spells CASSAGFGNTIYF. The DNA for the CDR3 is TGTGCCAGTTCAGCAGGTTTCGGAAACACCATATATTTT.

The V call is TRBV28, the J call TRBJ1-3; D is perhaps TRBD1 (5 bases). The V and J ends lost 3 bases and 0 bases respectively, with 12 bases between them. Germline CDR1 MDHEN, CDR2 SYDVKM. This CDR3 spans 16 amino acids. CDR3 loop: CASSFGGPGSGNTIYF. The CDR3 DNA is TGTGCCAGCAGTTTTGGGGGACCGGGCTCTGGAAACACCATATATTTT. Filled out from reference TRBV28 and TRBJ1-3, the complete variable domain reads DVKVTQSSRYLVKRTGEKVFLECVQDMDHENMFWYRQDPGLGLRLIYFSYDVKMKEKGDIPEGYSVSREKKERFSLILESASTNQTSMYLCASSFGGPGSGNTIYFGEGSWLTVV.

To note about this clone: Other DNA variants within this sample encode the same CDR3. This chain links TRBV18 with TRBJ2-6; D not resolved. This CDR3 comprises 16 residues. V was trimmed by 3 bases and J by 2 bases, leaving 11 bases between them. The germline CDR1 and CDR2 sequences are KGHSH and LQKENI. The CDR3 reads CASSPPLGTGANVLTF. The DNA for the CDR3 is TGTGCCAGCTCACCCCCTTTGGGGACTGGGGCCAACGTCCTGACTTTC.

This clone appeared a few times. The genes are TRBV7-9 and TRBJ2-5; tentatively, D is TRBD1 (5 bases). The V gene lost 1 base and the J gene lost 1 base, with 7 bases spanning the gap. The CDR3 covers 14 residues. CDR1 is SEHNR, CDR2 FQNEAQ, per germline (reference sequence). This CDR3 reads CASSLEDIQETQYF. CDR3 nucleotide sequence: TGTGCCAGCAGCTTAGAGGACATCCAAGAGACCCAGTACTTC.

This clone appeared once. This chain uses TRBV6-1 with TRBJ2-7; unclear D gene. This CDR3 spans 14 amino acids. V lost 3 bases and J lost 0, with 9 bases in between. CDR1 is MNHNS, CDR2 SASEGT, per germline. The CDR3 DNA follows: TGTGCCAGCAGTGATCTAGGGTCCTCCTACGAGCAGTACTTC. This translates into CASSDLGSSYEQYF.

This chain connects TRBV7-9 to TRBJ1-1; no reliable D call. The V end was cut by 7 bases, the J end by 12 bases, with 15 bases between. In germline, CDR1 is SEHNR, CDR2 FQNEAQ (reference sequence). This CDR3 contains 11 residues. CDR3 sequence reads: CASTPSWEPFF. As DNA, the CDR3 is TGTGCCAGCACCCCCTCCTGGGAACCTTTCTTT.

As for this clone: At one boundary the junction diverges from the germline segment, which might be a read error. CDR3 sequence reads: CAWDSNYGHTF. The CDR3 DNA sequence: TGTGCCTGGGACAGCAACTATGGCCACACCTTC. This chain joins TRBV30 and TRBJ1-2; TRBD1 is a possible D gene (5 bases). Germline CDR1 GTSNPN, CDR2 SVGIG (reference sequence). The CDR3 runs to 11 residues.

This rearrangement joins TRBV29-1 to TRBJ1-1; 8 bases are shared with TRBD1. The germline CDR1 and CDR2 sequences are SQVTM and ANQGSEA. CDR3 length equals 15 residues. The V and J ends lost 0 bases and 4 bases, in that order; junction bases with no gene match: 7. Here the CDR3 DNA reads TGCAGCGTTGAAGAAGGGCAGGGGGCGGGCACTGAAGCTTTCTTT. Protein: CSVEEGQGAGTEAFF. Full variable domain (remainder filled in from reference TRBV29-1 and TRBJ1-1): SAVISQKPSRDICQRGTSLTIQCQVDSQVTMMFWYRQQPGQSLTLIATANQGSEATYESGFVIDKFPISRPNLTFSTLTVSNMSPEDSSIYLCSVEEGQGAGTEAFFGQGTRLTVV.

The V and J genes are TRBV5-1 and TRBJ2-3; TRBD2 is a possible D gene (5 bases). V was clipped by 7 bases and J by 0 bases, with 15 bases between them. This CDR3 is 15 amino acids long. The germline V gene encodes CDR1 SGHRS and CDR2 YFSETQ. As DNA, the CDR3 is TGCGCCAGCCAGCGGAGCGGAATAAGCACAGATACGCAGTATTTT. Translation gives CASQRSGISTDTQYF. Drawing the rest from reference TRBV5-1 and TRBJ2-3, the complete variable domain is KAGVTQTPRYLIKTRGQQVTLSCSPISGHRSVSWYQQTPGQGLQFLFEYFSETQRNKGNFPGRFSGRQFSNSRSEMNVSTLELGDSALYLCASQRSGISTDTQYFGPGTRLTVL.